This record covers a single T cell receptor (beta chain). The antigen remains undetermined. This specimen belongs to a study of cytomegalovirus exposure and HLA in healthy donors. Germline CDR1 reads SGHVS; CDR2 reads FNYEAQ. V gave up 7 bases and J gave up 4 bases, with 17 bases separating them. This CDR3 region has 15 residues. Broader study findings: Most TCR sequences were seen very rarely across donors, but some public TCRs occurred in many.

Using immunoSEQ multiplex PCR, the repertoire was profiled, and TCRdb retains in-frame clones only, with some absent. Here the sample spans 150,000 or so clones, 70% to 90% being singletons. The chain has TRBV7-6 and TRBJ1-3; D is ambiguous. Sequencing was done on a sample of PBMCs. The origin of this receptor is a woman in her 30s in good health and CMV-seropositive. The CDR3 bases are TGTGCCAGCACCCCTGACCTGGCGGTCGGAAACACCATATATTTT. Amino acid sequence: CASTPDLAVGNTIYF.